This T cell receptor beta chain originates from a study of blood T cell repertoires in COVID-19 (TCRdb year 2020). Context from the whole study: The collaborator samples originated in the United States, Italy and Spain and spanned the acute and convalescent phases of COVID-19. The prospective study material was composed of cDNA or gDNA derived from T cells, B-cell-depleted T cells, or PBMCs. Deeply sampled blood TCRbeta repertoires from subjects exposed to, actively infected with, or recovered from COVID-19 were included in the dataset. A freely available public database, intended as a resource for researchers studying the immune response to SARS-CoV-2, is where the repertoires were released. Samples were obtained from the ongoing ImmuneRACE study (first 160 participants) and from 1,254 subjects provided by 6 global collaborators. Sample metadata almost always included a de-identified subject ID, COVID-19 status, age in years and sex. Where available, HLA class I and class II types were taken from metadata supplied by the sample provider and were not determined by assay-based typing. General findings and caveats noted by the study authors: Clinical and demographic metadata were provided uncurated, with the amount varying by source and participant.

This clone was seen more than once but under ten times. The target of this receptor is not known. No base quality information exists; no much larger clone differs at one position. The sample contains more than one DNA sequence encoding this CDR3. One collaborating source in Seattle enrolled patients while the patients were actively infected and followed the patients over time throughout the course of disease. Collaborating institutions collected whole blood in K2EDTA tubes following their own protocols. For TCRbeta analysis, collaborator samples were shipped as frozen whole blood, as isolated PBMCs, or as DNA extracted from either sample type. TCRbeta CDR3 regions were amplified from genomic DNA by means of the immunoSEQ Assay, a bias-controlled multiplex PCR. The original methods were these. The number of nucleated cells in each sample was estimated by amplification of reference gene primers within the assay. To quantify the absolute abundance of each unique TCRbeta CDR3 rearrangement, sequence reads were collapsed and filtered. For each sample, productive Simpson clonality was calculated as the square root of Simpson's diversity index over productive rearrangements. TCRdb retrieved this table from immuneACCESS and kept in-frame rearrangements only. Not all clones are present; in checked studies, unresolved V genes account for under half, and no reason is known for the remainder. That table gives V, J and clone size, and the DNA gave D and trimming. The sample contains 300,000 to 400,000 clones, over 80% of them found a single time. About 6.3% of the sample lies in the top ten.

V is shortened by 2 bases, J by 0 bases, and the region joining them spans 14 bases. The CDR3 numbers 17 residues from cysteine through phenylalanine. Only the CDR3 part of the read is kept: 51 bases, read in frame from the first base. From a lookup of the germline V gene, CDR1 and CDR2 are SGHAT and FQNNGV. The TCR sequence derives from a woman between 50 and 59 years old with COVID-19, enrolled during active disease. The sequencing input was peripheral blood. The rearrangement combines TRBV11-2 with TRBJ2-1, with the D gene too uncertain to name. The DNA sequence is given as TGTGCCAGCAGCTTAACGGGTACCTCTAGCTCCTACAATGAGCAGTTCTTC. Its protein product is CASSLTGTSSSYNEQFF.